Listed below are T cell receptor beta chains from one sample, sequenced in a study of PD-1 blockade in classical Hodgkin lymphoma. This table comes from immunoSEQ multiplex PCR, and its TCRdb copy is limited to in-frame clones, with some not included. The sample holds about 23,000 clones; 70% to 90% are singletons and the top ten take roughly 8.3%. The sample in question was peripheral blood mononuclear cells (PBMCs), obtained before the second cycle of nivolumab. Receptor source: a human donor with classical Hodgkin lymphoma. Each CDR3 is given with its conserved first and last residue. A D gene is named only where the DNA matches it firmly. Not all rows give a size; the values are once, few, many and, for expanded clones, a class.

>TRBD2|.|TRBJ2-4|TRBV10-3
TGTGCCATCAGTGCGGGACTAGCGGGAGATCTAGCCAAAAACATTCAGTACTTC
CAISAGLAGDLAKNIQYF
>TRBD1|.|TRBJ1-3|TRBV13
TGTGCCAGCAGCTCCCAGGGGGTCGGAAACACCATATATTTT
CASSSQGVGNTIYF
>TRBD2|.|TRBJ2-1|TRBV27
TGTGCCAGCACCCGGACTAGCGGTAAATACAATGAGCAGTTCTTC
CASTRTSGKYNEQFF
>TRBD2|.|TRBJ2-3|TRBV4-3
TGCGCCAGCAGCCAAGGCGGGGGGCTTACAGATACGCAGTATTTT
CASSQGGGLTDTQYF
>TRBD2|.|TRBJ2-7|TRBV19
TGTGCCAGTTCCCTCTCTAGCGGGGGGGCCATCTACGAGCAGTACTTC
CASSLSSGGAIYEQYF
>.|.|TRBJ2-7|TRBV7-9
TGTGCCAGCAGCTTCAGGGAGTCATCCTACGAGCAGTACTTC
CASSFRESSYEQYF
>.|once|TRBJ2-2|TRBV7-6
TGTGCCAGCAGCTTACTGGCAGGGCCCGCCCGGGAGCTGTTTTTT
CASSLLAGPARELFF
>.|.|TRBJ1-5|TRBV19
TGTGCCAGTAGTATGCGGTCCAAAGCTCAGCCCCAGCATTTT
CASSMRSKAQPQHF
>.|once|TRBJ1-6|TRBV5-6
TGTGCCAGCAGCTTGGTACAGCGATATAATTCACCCCTCCACTTT
CASSLVQRYNSPLHF
>.|.|TRBJ1-1|TRBV29-1
TGCAGCGTGGGAGACAAGATGAACACTGAAGCTTTCTTT
CSVGDKMNTEAFF
>.|.|TRBJ2-7|TRBV2
TGTGCCAGCAGTGAGTCAACAGTCAGCTCCTACGAGCAGTACTTC
CASSESTVSSYEQYF
>.|few|TRBJ2-7|TRBV7-9
TGTGCCAGCAGCTTAGTCAGTCAGGGGCGGTACGAGCAGTACTTC
CASSLVSQGRYEQYF
>.|.|TRBJ2-2|TRBV7-3
TGTGCCAGCAGCTTATATCAGGGTGCCGGGGAGCTGTTTTTT
CASSLYQGAGELFF
>TRBD2|.|TRBJ2-5|TRBV7-8
TGTGCCAGCAGCCGTCAACTAGCGGGGGGCGGGGAGACCCAGTACTTC
CASSRQLAGGGETQYF
>.|.|TRBJ2-2|TRBV7-3
TGTGCCAGCAGCGACCGGGACGGGAACACCGGGGAGCTGTTTTTT
CASSDRDGNTGELFF
>TRBD1|once|TRBJ2-7|TRBV28
TGTGCCAGCAGCTTCGGACAGGGGGGCTACGAGCAGTACTTC
CASSFGQGGYEQYF
>.|.|TRBJ2-1|TRBV11-2
TGTGCCAGCAGCTTAGGAGCCTACAATGAGCAGTTCTTC
CASSLGAYNEQFF
>.|.|TRBJ2-3|TRBV28
TGTGCCTCAAGTTTAGGGGGGTCTAGCACAGATACGCAGTATTTT
CASSLGGSSTDTQYF
>.|.|TRBJ2-1|TRBV5-6
TGTGCCAGCAGCTCTCCGGGACGGATCTACAATGAGCAGTTCTTC
CASSSPGRIYNEQFF
>.|.|TRBJ2-1|TRBV29-1
TGCAGCGAAGAGCCTTTGCAGGGACCTTGGAATGAGCAGTTCTTC
CSEEPLQGPWNEQFF
>.|.|TRBJ1-6|TRBV18
TGTGCCAGCTCAACGACGGGCAGGGGTTATAATTCACCCCTCCACTTT
CASSTTGRGYNSPLHF
>.|.|TRBJ2-3|TRBV4-2
TGTGCCAGCAGCCAAGTAATGGGGAGAGGGCCCGAAACTCCCCCAGATACGCAGTATTTT
CASSQVMGRGPETPPDTQYF
>.|.|TRBJ1-2|TRBV4-3
TGCGCCAGCAGCCCCGAGGTGGGGCCGGAGATTTATGGCTACACCTTC
CASSPEVGPEIYGYTF
>.|few|TRBJ1-1|TRBV6-5
TGTGCCAGCAGAGCGGACAGGAACACTGAAGCTTTCTTT
CASRADRNTEAFF
>.|once|TRBJ2-6|TRBV25-1
TGTGCCAGCAGTGGGGACGTTGGGGCCAACGTCCTGACTTTC
CASSGDVGANVLTF
>.|.|TRBJ1-1|TRBV28
TGTGCCAGCAGTCTAAACAGGGTCGCTTTCTTT
CASSLNRVAFF
>.|few|TRBJ1-2|TRBV6-1
TGTGCCAGCAGTGAAGTATGGGATTCTAACTATGGCTACACCTTC
CASSEVWDSNYGYTF
>TRBD1|.|TRBJ2-5|TRBV2
TGTGCCAGCAGTCGGGACAGGCAAGAGACCCAGTACTTC
CASSRDRQETQYF
>.|.|TRBJ1-3|TRBV10-3
TGTGCCATCAGCCAAATAATCACAGGGAGCTCTGGAAACACCATATATTTT
CAISQIITGSSGNTIYF
>.|few|TRBJ2-2|TRBV11-2
TGTGCCAGCAGCCGAGACCCGAACCCGACCGGGGAGCTGTTTTTT
CASSRDPNPTGELFF
>.|.|TRBJ1-5|TRBV9
TGTGCCAGCAGCGTAGATGGGGGGCACGGAGGGGCCCAGCATTTT
CASSVDGGHGGAQHF
>TRBD1|.|TRBJ2-7|TRBV19
TGTGCCAGTAGACCCTCGACAGGGAGCTCCTACGAGCAGTACTTC
CASRPSTGSSYEQYF
>.|.|TRBJ2-5|TRBV11-3
TGTGCCAGCAGCTTAGACGGGAAACAGACCCAGTACTTC
CASSLDGKQTQYF
>.|.|TRBJ2-1|TRBV27
TGTGCCAGCAGTTTTCGAGGCAATGGGTACAATGAGCAGTTCTTC
CASSFRGNGYNEQFF
>TRBD2|.|TRBJ2-5|TRBV5-5
TGTGCCAGCAGCTTGGAGGGACTAGCGGCGGAGACCCAGTACTTC
CASSLEGLAAETQYF
>.|.|TRBJ1-5|TRBV30
TGTGCCTGGAGTGTCGGACAGCTCAATCAGCCCCAGCATTTT
CAWSVGQLNQPQHF
>TRBD2|few|TRBJ2-3|TRBV4-1
TGCGCCAGCAGCCAGTTCTCCGGGGGGGCGTTAGATACGCAGTATTTT
CASSQFSGGALDTQYF
>TRBD1|once|TRBJ2-5|TRBV11-2
TGTGCCAGCAGCAAGACAGGGGGGGAGACCCAGTACTTC
CASSKTGGETQYF
>.|.|TRBJ1-1|TRBV27
TGTGCCAGCAGATTAACAGGGACTTACACTGAAGCTTTCTTT
CASRLTGTYTEAFF
>.|.|TRBJ1-5|TRBV27
TGTGCCAGCAGTTTATACGGGGGGAATCAGCCCCAGCATTTT
CASSLYGGNQPQHF
>.|few|TRBJ2-1|TRBV5-4
TGTGCCAGCAGCAAGTACAATGAGCAGTTCTTC
CASSKYNEQFF
>.|.|TRBJ2-5|TRBV5-4
TGTGCCAGCAGCTCCAAACCTCGAGAGACCCAGTACTTC
CASSSKPRETQYF
>.|medium-sized|TRBJ1-5|TRBV7-7
TGTGCTAGCAGTCGGGACCCTAATCAGCCCCAGCATTTT
CASSRDPNQPQHF
>.|.|TRBJ2-3|TRBV28
TGTGCCAGCAGTTTCAGTGGCACAGATACGCAGTATTTT
CASSFSGTDTQYF
>.|few|TRBJ2-1|TRBV7-2
TGTGCCAGCAGCCGCAGGGCCTACAATGAGCAGTTCTTC
CASSRRAYNEQFF
>.|.|TRBJ1-5|TRBV6-5
TGTGCCAGCTCGGCCAGGGAAGGGCCCCAGCATTTT
CASSAREGPQHF
>.|once|TRBJ1-2|TRBV6-1
TGTGCCAGCAGTCCGATTCGGGTCTATGGCTACACCTTC
CASSPIRVYGYTF
>.|few|TRBJ2-2|TRBV10-3
TGTGCCATCAGGCCGGGGGACAAAGTCACCGGGGAGCTGTTTTTT
CAIRPGDKVTGELFF